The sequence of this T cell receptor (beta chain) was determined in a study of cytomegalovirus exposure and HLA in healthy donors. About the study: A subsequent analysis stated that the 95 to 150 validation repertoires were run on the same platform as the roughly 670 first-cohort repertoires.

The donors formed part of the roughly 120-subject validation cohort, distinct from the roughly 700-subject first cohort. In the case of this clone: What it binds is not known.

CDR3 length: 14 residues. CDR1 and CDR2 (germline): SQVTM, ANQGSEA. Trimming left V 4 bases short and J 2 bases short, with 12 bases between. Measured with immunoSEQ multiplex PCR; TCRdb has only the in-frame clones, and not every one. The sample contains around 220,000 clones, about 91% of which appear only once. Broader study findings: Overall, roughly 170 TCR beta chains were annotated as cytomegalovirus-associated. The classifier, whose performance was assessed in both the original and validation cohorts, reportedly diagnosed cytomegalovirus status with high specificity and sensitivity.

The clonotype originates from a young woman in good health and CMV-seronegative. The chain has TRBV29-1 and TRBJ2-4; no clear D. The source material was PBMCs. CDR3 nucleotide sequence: TGCAGCGTTGCGATGGGCTGGTCCAAAAACATTCAGTACTTC. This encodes CSVAMGWSKNIQYF.